The 9 T cell receptor beta chains below were found in one sample sequenced in a study of blood T cell repertoires in COVID-19. Here immunoSEQ multiplex PCR was the method, and the copy in TCRdb shows in-frame clones only, minus some. The sample yields roughly 120,000 clones, about nine tenths seen once. The sample comprised peripheral blood. Receptors originate from a human donor in a cohort sampled during active COVID-19.

The chain carries TRBV4-1 and TRBJ1-1; 11 bases are shared with TRBD1. With V trimmed by 8 bases and J by 5 bases, 10 bases remained unmatched. Germline CDR1 reads MGHRA; CDR2 reads YSYEKL. The CDR3 loop spans 15 amino acids. The CDR3 sequence: CASAGTGGMRTEAFF. DNA for the CDR3: TGCGCCAGCGCCGGGACAGGGGGGATGAGGACTGAAGCTTTCTTT.

The gene calls are TRBV29-1 and TRBJ2-1; D remains unclear. This CDR3 has 12 residues. Germline V CDR1 and CDR2: SQVTM, ANQGSEA. The V and J ends lost 3 bases and 5 bases respectively, with 8 bases between them. CDR3 loop: CSVERQNNEQFF. Here the CDR3 DNA reads TGCAGCGTTGAGCGGCAGAACAATGAGCAGTTCTTC.

In the case of this clone: Relative to the germline gene, one junction end is altered; a read error may explain this. This chain links TRBV20-1 with TRBJ1-4; 7 bases align to TRBD1. CDR3 length: 11 amino acids. The germline CDR1 and CDR2 sequences are DFQATT and SNEGSKA (reference sequence). This CDR3 reads CSATIPGGQCF. As DNA, the CDR3 is TGCAGTGCTACCATCCCCGGGGGACAGTGTTTT.

This rearrangement joins TRBV6-1 to TRBJ1-2, with TRBD1 identical over 8 bases. CDR1 is MNHNS and CDR2 is SASEGT in the germline V gene. V dropped 6 bases and J dropped 4; count of bases not matched to a gene: 10. The CDR3 extends over 15 amino acids. The CDR3: CASSLDPGTGYGYTF. In nucleotides, the CDR3 is TGTGCCAGCAGCCTAGATCCAGGGACAGGCTATGGCTACACCTTC.

This chain links TRBV25-1 with TRBJ1-6; D possibly corresponds to TRBD1 (5 bases). V lost 6 bases to trimming and J lost 5 bases, with 8 bases between them. Per germline, CDR1 MGHDK and CDR2 SYGVNS. The length of the CDR3 is 13 residues. The CDR3 DNA is TGTGCCAGCAGACAGGTTCATAATTCACCCCTCCACTTT. Its translation is CASRQVHNSPLHF.

This clone was seen only once. The chain links TRBV28 to TRBJ1-4, with D unresolved. Per the germline V gene, CDR1 is MDHEN and CDR2 is SYDVKM. The CDR3 length is 16 residues. The V and J ends lost 3 bases and 8 bases respectively, with 19 bases between them. The CDR3 coding sequence is TGTGCCAGCAGTTTTGGGCTCGGGAGGCTCCTCGAAAAACTGTTTTTT. Amino acid sequence: CASSFGLGRLLEKLFF.

The chain is built from TRBV11-2 and TRBJ1-4; TRBD1 matches at 7 bases. There are 15 residues in the CDR3. The germline V gene has CDR1 SGHAT and CDR2 FQNNGV. The V gene end was trimmed by 1 base and the J gene end by 4 bases; junction bases not matched to a gene: 3. CDR3 residues: CASSLGDRDNEKLFF. Written as DNA, the CDR3 is TGTGCCAGCAGCTTAGGCGACAGGGATAATGAAAAACTGTTTTTT.

J is TRBJ1-1 and V is TRBV19, with D possibly being TRBD1 (5 bases). V lost 3 bases and J lost 5, with 16 bases in between. This CDR3 is 15 amino acids long. Germline V gene data show CDR1 as LNHDA and CDR2 as SQIVND (reference sequence). In DNA form, the CDR3 reads TGTGCCAGTAGTATGCGGGGCCCGTCTCGAACTGAAGCTTTCTTT. Its protein is CASSMRGPSRTEAFF.

This chain links TRBV7-7 with TRBJ2-2; D may be TRBD1 (7 bases). Trimming took 5 bases from V and 3 from J, leaving 16 bases between them. This CDR3 is 16 amino acids long. Germline V gene sequence: CDR1 SSHAT, CDR2 FNYEAQ (reference sequence). This CDR3 is CASSLAGGPDTGELFF. The CDR3 region has the DNA TGTGCCAGCAGCCTCGCAGGGGGGCCAGACACCGGGGAGCTGTTTTTT.